The rows below give T cell receptor beta chains drawn from one sample of a study of regulatory T cells in long-lasting Graves disease. TCRdb used MiXCR to reprocess the multiplex PCR reads, holding one entry per CDR3 protein. The data show some 350,000 distinct CDR3 sequences, around 15% seen once. These data also featured in a second study, about T cells in Graves' hyperthyroidism and ophthalmopathy.

The material sequenced was peripheral blood mononuclear cells (PBMCs), taken at new diagnosis, from a patient treated with antithyroid drugs. All receptors come from a woman in her late teens or twenties with Graves disease. The CDR3 runs from the conserved cysteine through the conserved F or W. Fields, in order: D gene, V gene, clone size, J gene, CDR3 protein, CDR3 DNA. D genes are given only for firm matches. Expanded clones get a size class; other rows say once, few or many, or leave the size out.

>.|TRBV6-1|.|TRBJ2-1
CASSREGGGYYNEQFF
TGTGCCAGCAGTAGAGAGGGGGGAGGGTACTACAATGAGCAGTTCTTC
>TRBD2|TRBV15|few|TRBJ2-1
CATSRAGTSGSNLHNEQFF
TGTGCCACCAGCAGAGCCGGGACTAGCGGGAGTAACCTCCACAATGAGCAGTTCTTC
>.|TRBV18|many|TRBJ2-1
CASSPADYNEQFF
TGTGCCAGCTCACCAGCGGACTACAATGAGCAGTTCTTC
>.|TRBV5-1|many|TRBJ2-7
CASSLDSPGEQYF
TGCGCCAGCAGCTTGGATTCGCCCGGGGAGCAGTACTTC
>TRBD1|TRBV27|few|TRBJ2-7
CASSPGTGYYEQYF
TGTGCCAGCAGCCCCGGGACAGGGTACTACGAGCAGTACTTC
>TRBD2|TRBV6-1|few|TRBJ2-7
CASKRGGYEQYF
TGTGCCAGCAAGCGGGGGGGCTACGAGCAGTACTTC
>TRBD2|TRBV12-3/TRBV12-4|many|TRBJ2-1
CASSLSASGGAEQFF
TGTGCCAGCAGTTTATCGGCTAGCGGGGGGGCTGAGCAGTTCTTC
>TRBD1|TRBV30|.|TRBJ1-5
CAWSGGQLYAQPQHF
TGTGCCTGGAGTGGGGGACAGTTGTATGCCCAGCCCCAGCATTTT
>TRBD1|TRBV5-1|few|TRBJ1-1
CASSWDREGAEAFF
TGCGCCAGCAGCTGGGACAGGGAAGGCGCTGAAGCTTTCTTT
>TRBD2|TRBV11-3|many|TRBJ2-1
CASSLGLATEQFF
TGTGCCAGCAGCCTGGGACTAGCCACTGAGCAGTTCTTC
>.|TRBV24-1|.|TRBJ2-5
CATSEPQGPHQETQYF
TGTGCCACCAGTGAGCCTCAGGGTCCCCACCAAGAGACCCAGTACTTC
>TRBD2|TRBV20-1|few|TRBJ2-2
CSAMREGHTGELFF
TGCAGTGCTATGCGGGAGGGCCACACCGGGGAGCTGTTTTTT
>.|TRBV6-2/TRBV6-3|.|TRBJ2-3
CASSDRGSLDTQYF
TGTGCCAGCAGTGACCGGGGAAGCTTAGATACGCAGTATTTT
>.|TRBV6-5|many|TRBJ1-1
CASSYRTYAEAFF
TGTGCCAGCAGTTACCGGACCTATGCTGAAGCTTTCTTT
>.|TRBV5-1|few|TRBJ1-2
CASSLSWMSGYTF
TGCGCCAGCAGCTTGTCTTGGATGAGCGGCTACACCTTC
>TRBD2|TRBV2|many|TRBJ2-3
CASSARRPGLAGGTDTQYF
TGTGCCAGCAGTGCCCGACGACCGGGACTAGCGGGGGGCACAGATACGCAGTATTTT
>TRBD1|TRBV2|many|TRBJ2-7
CASSEVDWDSHLSYEQYF
TGTGCCAGCAGTGAAGTAGATTGGGACAGCCACCTTTCCTACGAGCAGTACTTC
>TRBD2|TRBV5-5|many|TRBJ2-5
CASSLLSSSGRRQETQYF
TGTGCCAGCAGCTTGCTTTCGTCTAGCGGGAGGAGGCAAGAGACCCAGTACTTC
>TRBD2|TRBV12-3/TRBV12-4|many|TRBJ2-3
CASSLGGGPTDTQYF
TGTGCCAGCAGCCTAGGCGGGGGGCCCACAGATACGCAGTATTTT
>TRBD2|TRBV5-1|few|TRBJ2-3
CASSVAATWEGLTDTQYF
TGCGCCAGCAGCGTGGCAGCTACCTGGGAGGGTCTCACAGATACGCAGTATTTT
>TRBD1|TRBV29-1|.|TRBJ1-4
CSVQPGGGGEKLFF
TGCAGCGTCCAACCAGGGGGCGGCGGTGAAAAACTGTTTTTT
>.|TRBV5-1|many|TRBJ2-1
CASSLSTQPYNEQFF
TGCGCCAGCAGCTTATCCACGCAGCCCTACAATGAGCAGTTCTTC
>.|TRBV7-9|few|TRBJ2-3
CASSPRLLTDTQYF
TGTGCCAGCAGCCCAAGACTCCTCACAGATACGCAGTATTTT
>.|TRBV7-9|few|TRBJ2-5
CASSLGGRLQETQYF
TGTGCCAGCAGCTTAGGCGGCAGACTTCAAGAGACCCAGTACTTC
>.|TRBV5-1|many|TRBJ2-1
CASKLASSSYNEQFF
TGCGCCAGCAAGCTAGCTTCGAGCTCCTACAATGAGCAGTTCTTC
>.|TRBV29-1|.|TRBJ2-2
CSVELRAPNTGELFF
TGCAGCGTTGAGTTGCGGGCACCGAACACCGGGGAGCTGTTTTTT
>.|TRBV6-5|many|TRBJ2-2
CASSYSRRDANTGELFF
TGTGCCAGCAGTTACTCGAGACGGGACGCGAACACCGGGGAGCTGTTTTTT
>TRBD2|TRBV6-1|.|TRBJ2-1
CASSGTERGVPYNEQFF
TGTGCCAGCAGCGGAACGGAGCGGGGGGTCCCCTACAATGAGCAGTTCTTC
>.|TRBV13|few|TRBJ1-1
CASSLGYRRVKESPEAFF
TGTGCCAGCAGCTTAGGCTATCGTCGGGTAAAGGAGTCCCCTGAAGCTTTCTTT
>TRBD2|TRBV9|few|TRBJ2-1
CASSLPGAGAPYEQFF
TGTGCCAGCAGCCTCCCAGGAGCGGGGGCCCCTTATGAGCAGTTCTTC
>TRBD1|TRBV12-3/TRBV12-4|few|TRBJ2-4
CASSWDRANKNIQYF
TGTGCCAGCAGTTGGGACAGGGCAAACAAAAACATTCAGTACTTC
>.|TRBV12-3/TRBV12-4|many|TRBJ2-1
CASSFLHEQFF
TGTGCCAGCAGTTTCCTCCATGAGCAGTTCTTC
>.|TRBV20-1|.|TRBJ1-2
CSARDYKGYGYTF
TGCAGTGCTAGAGATTATAAGGGCTATGGCTACACCTTC
>.|TRBV20-1|many|TRBJ2-1
CSASPIVTSVHEQFF
TGCAGTGCCAGTCCCATTGTCACTAGTGTCCATGAGCAGTTCTTC